This T cell receptor beta chain came from a study of T cell repertoires in cytomegalovirus infection. Turning to the study itself: A matching HLA type, together with CMV infection, was signaled by public TCR beta signatures.

This CDR3 region has 12 residues. CDR1 LNHDA and CDR2 SQIVND come from the germline V gene (reference sequence). Trimming removed 9 bases at V and 7 bases at J, with 15 bases between. As for this clonotype: The antigen remains undetermined.

Findings and limits, study-wide: Identification of carriers of CMV plus the relevant HLA was performed using cumulative public TCR beta family frequency.

TCRdb fed the reads into MiXCR, producing one record per CDR3 protein. The sample contains some 300,000 distinct CDR3 sequences, under 20% of which appear only once. Sequencing was performed on PBMCs. V usage is TRBV19 and J usage is TRBJ1-1; perhaps TRBD1 as D (5 bases). The receptor comes from a human donor in good health (CMV status not recorded). Some clones in this sample may be carry-over from other donors' samples. The CDR3 loop reads CASQARTFEAFF. CDR3 bases: TGTGCCAGCCAGGCCCGGACATTTGAAGCTTTCTTT.